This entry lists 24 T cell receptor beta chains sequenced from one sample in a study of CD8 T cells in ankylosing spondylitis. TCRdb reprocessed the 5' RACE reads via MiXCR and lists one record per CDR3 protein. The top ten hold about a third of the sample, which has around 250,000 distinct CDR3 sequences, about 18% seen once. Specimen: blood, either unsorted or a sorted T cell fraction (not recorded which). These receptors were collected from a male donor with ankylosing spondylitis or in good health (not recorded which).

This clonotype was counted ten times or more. The CDR3 region is CASSPEGSVQPQHF. In DNA form, the CDR3 reads TGTGCCAGCAGCCCTGAGGGTTCGGTTCAGCCCCAGCATTTT. This chain uses TRBV7-9 with TRBJ1-5; no definite D call. Germline V CDR1 and CDR2: SEHNR, FQNEAQ (reference sequence). The CDR3 runs to 14 residues. V gave up 5 bases and J gave up 6 bases, with 14 bases separating them.

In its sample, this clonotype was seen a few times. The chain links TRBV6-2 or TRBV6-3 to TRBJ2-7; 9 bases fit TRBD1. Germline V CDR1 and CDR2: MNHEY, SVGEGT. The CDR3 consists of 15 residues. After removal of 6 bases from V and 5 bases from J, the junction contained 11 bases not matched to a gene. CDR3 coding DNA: TGTGCCAGCAGCGAGACCGGGACAGGGTTTCACGAGCAGTACTTC. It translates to CASSETGTGFHEQYF.

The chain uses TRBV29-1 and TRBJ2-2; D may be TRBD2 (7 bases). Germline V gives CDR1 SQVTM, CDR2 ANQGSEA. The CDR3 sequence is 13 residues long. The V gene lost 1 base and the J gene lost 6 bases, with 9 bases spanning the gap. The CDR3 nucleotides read TGCAGCGTTGAAGGCGGGGGCGCCGGGGAGCTGTTTTTT. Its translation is CSVEGGGAGELFF.

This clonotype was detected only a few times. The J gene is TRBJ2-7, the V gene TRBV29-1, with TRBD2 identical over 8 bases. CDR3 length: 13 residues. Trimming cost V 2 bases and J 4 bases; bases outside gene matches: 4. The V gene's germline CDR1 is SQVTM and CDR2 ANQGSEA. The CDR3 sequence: CSVEKSGSYEQYF. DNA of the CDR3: TGCAGCGTTGAAAAAAGCGGGAGTTACGAGCAGTACTTC.

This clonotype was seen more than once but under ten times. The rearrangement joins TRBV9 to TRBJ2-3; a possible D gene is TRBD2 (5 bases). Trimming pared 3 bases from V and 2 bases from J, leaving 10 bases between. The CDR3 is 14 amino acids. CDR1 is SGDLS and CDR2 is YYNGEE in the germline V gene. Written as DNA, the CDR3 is TGTGCCAGCAGCGAAAGCGGAAACACAGATACGCAGTATTTT. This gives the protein CASSESGNTDTQYF. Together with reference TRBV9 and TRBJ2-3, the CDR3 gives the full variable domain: DSGVTQTPKHLITATGQRVTLRCSPRSGDLSVYWYQQSLDQGLQFLIQYYNGEERAKGNILERFSAQQFPDLHSELNLSSLELGDSALYFCASSESGNTDTQYFGPGTRLTVL.

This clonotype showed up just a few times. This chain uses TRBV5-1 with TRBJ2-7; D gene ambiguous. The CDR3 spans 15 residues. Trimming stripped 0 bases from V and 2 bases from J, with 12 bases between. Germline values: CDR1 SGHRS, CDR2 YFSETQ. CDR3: CASSLAPDLTYEQYF. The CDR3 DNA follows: TGCGCCAGCAGCTTGGCGCCAGATCTAACCTACGAGCAGTACTTC.

Written as DNA, the CDR3 is TGTGCCAGCAGTTTCCCCGGGGCTGGGGACACTGAAGCTTTCTTT. Protein sequence: CASSFPGAGDTEAFF. This chain connects TRBV28 to TRBJ1-1, with D possibly being TRBD1 (5 bases). The CDR3 contains 15 residues. Germline lookup yields CDR1 MDHEN and CDR2 SYDVKM. Trimming took 3 bases from V and 3 from J, leaving 14 bases between them.

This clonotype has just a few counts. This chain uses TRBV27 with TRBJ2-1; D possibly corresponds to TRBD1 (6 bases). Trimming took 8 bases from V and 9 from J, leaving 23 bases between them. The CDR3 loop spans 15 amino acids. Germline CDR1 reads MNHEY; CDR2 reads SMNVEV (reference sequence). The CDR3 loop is CASSKLLTGASEQFF. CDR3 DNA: TGTGCCAGCTCTAAACTCCTGACAGGCGCAAGTGAGCAGTTCTTC.

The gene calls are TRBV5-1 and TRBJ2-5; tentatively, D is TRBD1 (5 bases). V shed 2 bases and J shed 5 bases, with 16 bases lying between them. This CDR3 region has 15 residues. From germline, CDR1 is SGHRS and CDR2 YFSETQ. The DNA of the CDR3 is TGCGCCAGCAGCTTTCACGGATCGCCAGGGGAGACCCAGTACTTC. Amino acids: CASSFHGSPGETQYF.

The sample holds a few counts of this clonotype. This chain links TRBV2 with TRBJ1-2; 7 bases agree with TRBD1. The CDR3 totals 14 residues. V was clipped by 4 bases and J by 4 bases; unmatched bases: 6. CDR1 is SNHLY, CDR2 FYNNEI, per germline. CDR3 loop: CASSAEDRSYGYTF. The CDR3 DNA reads TGTGCCAGCAGTGCAGAGGACAGGAGCTATGGCTACACCTTC.

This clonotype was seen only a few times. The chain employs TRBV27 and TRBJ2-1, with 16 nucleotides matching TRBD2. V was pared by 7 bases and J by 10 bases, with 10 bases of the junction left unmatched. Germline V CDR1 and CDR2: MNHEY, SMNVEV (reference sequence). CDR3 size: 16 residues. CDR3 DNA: TGTGCCAGCAAGCGAGCGGGACTAGCGGGAGGGGGAGAGCAGTTCTTC. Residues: CASKRAGLAGGGEQFF.

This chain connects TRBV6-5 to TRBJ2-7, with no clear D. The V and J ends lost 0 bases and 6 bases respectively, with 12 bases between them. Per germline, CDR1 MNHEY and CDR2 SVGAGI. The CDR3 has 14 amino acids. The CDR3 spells CASSYSAIITEQYF. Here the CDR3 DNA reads TGTGCCAGCAGTTACTCAGCAATTATTACCGAGCAGTACTTC.

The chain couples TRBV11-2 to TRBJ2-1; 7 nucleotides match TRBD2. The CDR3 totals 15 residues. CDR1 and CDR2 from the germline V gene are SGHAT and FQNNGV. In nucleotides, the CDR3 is TGTGCTACCGCCCCCCCCGGGACTAAGTTCGATGAGCAGTTCTTC. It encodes CATAPPGTKFDEQFF.

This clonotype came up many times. The DNA of the CDR3 is TGCGCCAGCAGCCAAGGCCCAGGATTAAACTCCTACGAGCAGTACTTC. It encodes CASSQGPGLNSYEQYF. V is TRBV4-1 and J is TRBJ2-7; no reliable D call. Germline-derived CDR1 and CDR2 are MGHRA and YSYEKL. The CDR3 is 16 amino acids. V was shortened by 1 base and J by 0 bases, with 13 bases between the two germline ends.

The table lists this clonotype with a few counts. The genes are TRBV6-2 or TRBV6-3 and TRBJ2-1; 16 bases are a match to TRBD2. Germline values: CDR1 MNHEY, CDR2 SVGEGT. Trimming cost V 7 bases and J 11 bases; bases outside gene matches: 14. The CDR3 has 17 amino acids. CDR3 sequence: CASNLPGLAGGPSKQFF. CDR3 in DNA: TGTGCCAGCAACCTTCCGGGACTAGCGGGAGGGCCCTCCAAGCAGTTCTTC.

Written as DNA, the CDR3 is TGTGCCAGCAGCACTAGGACTAGCTCCTACAATGAGCAGTTCTTC. Amino acid sequence: CASSTRTSSYNEQFF. The J gene is TRBJ2-1, the V gene TRBV9, with 7 bases that match TRBD2. Germline CDR1 SGDLS, CDR2 YYNGEE. The CDR3 has 15 amino acids. With 4 bases clipped from V and 0 bases from J, the junction kept 4 bases outside the gene matches.

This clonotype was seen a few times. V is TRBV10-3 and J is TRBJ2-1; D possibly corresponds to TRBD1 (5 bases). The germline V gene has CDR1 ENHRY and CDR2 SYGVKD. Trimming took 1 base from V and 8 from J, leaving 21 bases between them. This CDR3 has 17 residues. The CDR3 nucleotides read TGTGCCATCAGTGAGTTATCGGACCTAACAGGTGGGGATGAGCAGTTCTTC. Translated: CAISELSDLTGGDEQFF.

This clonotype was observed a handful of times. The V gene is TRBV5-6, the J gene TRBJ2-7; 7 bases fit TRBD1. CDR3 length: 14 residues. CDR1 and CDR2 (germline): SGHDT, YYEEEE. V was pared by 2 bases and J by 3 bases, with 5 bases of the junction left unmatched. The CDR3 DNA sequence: TGTGCCAGCAGCTTCGGCCAGGGGGACTACGAGCAGTACTTC. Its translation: CASSFGQGDYEQYF. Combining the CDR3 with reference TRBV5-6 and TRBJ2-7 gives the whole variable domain DAGVTQSPTHLIKTRGQQVTLRCSPKSGHDTVSWYQQALGQGPQFIFQYYEEEERQRGNFPDRFSGHQFPNYSSELNVNALLLGDSALYLCASSFGQGDYEQYFGPGTRLTVT.

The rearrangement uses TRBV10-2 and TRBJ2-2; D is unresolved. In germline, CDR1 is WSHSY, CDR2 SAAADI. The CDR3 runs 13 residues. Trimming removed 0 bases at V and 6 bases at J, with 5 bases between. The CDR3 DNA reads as TGCGCCAGCAGTGAGTCGCTCCCCGGGGAGCTGTTTTTT. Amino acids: CASSESLPGELFF.

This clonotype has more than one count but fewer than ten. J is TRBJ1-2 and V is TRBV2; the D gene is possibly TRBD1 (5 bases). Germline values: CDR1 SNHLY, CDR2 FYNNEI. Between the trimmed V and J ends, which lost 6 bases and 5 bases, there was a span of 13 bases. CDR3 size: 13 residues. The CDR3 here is CASRLGRLYGYTF. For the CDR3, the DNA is TGTGCCAGCAGGTTGGGACGGCTATATGGCTACACCTTC.

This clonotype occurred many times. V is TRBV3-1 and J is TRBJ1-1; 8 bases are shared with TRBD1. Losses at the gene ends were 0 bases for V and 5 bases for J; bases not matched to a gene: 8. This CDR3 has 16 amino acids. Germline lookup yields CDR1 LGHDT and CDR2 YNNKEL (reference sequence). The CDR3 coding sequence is TGTGCCAGCAGCCAAGAAGGACAGGGAATGGCGACTGAAGCTTTCTTT. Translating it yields CASSQEGQGMATEAFF.

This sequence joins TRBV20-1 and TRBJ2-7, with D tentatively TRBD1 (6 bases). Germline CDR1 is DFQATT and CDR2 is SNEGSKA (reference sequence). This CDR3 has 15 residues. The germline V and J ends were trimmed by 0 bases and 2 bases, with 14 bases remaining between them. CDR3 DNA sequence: TGCAGTGCTAGAGATTCCCAGGGGATAGCCTACGAGCAGTACTTC. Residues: CSARDSQGIAYEQYF.

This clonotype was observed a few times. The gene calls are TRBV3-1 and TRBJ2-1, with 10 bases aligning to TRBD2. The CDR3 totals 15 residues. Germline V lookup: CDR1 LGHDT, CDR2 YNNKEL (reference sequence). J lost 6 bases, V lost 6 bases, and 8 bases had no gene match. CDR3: CASSHTGLAFNEQFF. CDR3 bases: TGTGCCAGCAGTCATACGGGACTAGCGTTCAATGAGCAGTTCTTC.

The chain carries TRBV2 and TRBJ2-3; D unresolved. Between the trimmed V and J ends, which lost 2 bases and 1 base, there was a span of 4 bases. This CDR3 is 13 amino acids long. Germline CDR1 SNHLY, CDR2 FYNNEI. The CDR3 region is CASSERGTDTQYF. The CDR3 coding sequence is TGTGCCAGCAGTGAAAGGGGCACAGATACGCAGTATTTT.